A single sample gave rise to the 13 T cell receptor beta chains below, sequenced in a study of blood T cell repertoires in COVID-19. Repertoires were generated with immunoSEQ multiplex PCR, while TCRdb's copy carries only in-frame clones and drops some. The sample records roughly 200,000 clones, roughly 85% being singletons. The sequencing sample was made of peripheral blood. Every receptor here comes from a young woman who had recovered from COVID-19.

This chain uses TRBV29-1 with TRBJ1-2; D gene ambiguous. This CDR3 region has 17 residues. V was trimmed by 3 bases and J by 4 bases, leaving 24 bases between them. CDR1 and CDR2 (germline): SQVTM, ANQGSEA. The DNA for the CDR3 is TGCAGCGTTGATGTCGCCTCCAAGTCCCCAGTCATCTATGGCTACACCTTC. This sequence encodes CSVDVASKSPVIYGYTF.

The chain joins TRBV28 to TRBJ1-2; no firm D call. The CDR3 spans 12 residues. Between the trimmed V and J ends, which lost 6 bases and 5 bases, there was a span of 10 bases. Per germline, CDR1 MDHEN and CDR2 SYDVKM. CDR3 in amino acids: CASSLAKYGYTF. The CDR3 DNA sequence: TGTGCCAGCAGCCTAGCCAAGTATGGCTACACCTTC.

The J gene is TRBJ1-5, the V gene TRBV10-3; 9 bases fit TRBD1. CDR1 is ENHRY and CDR2 is SYGVKD in the germline V gene. The trim removed 4 bases at V and 7 bases at J, leaving 5 bases unmatched. This CDR3 is built from 14 residues. The chain's CDR3 is CAISGGQGEQPQHF. CDR3 bases: TGTGCCATCAGTGGGGGACAGGGCGAACAGCCCCAGCATTTT.

This clone appeared a single time. This chain links TRBV25-1 with TRBJ2-5; D call uncertain. V was shortened by 1 base and J by 5 bases, with 11 bases between the two germline ends. There are 14 residues in the CDR3. Germline assignment: CDR1 MGHDK and CDR2 SYGVNS. The CDR3 here is CASSESSTPETQYF. The DNA for the CDR3 is TGTGCCAGCAGTGAATCGAGTACCCCGGAGACCCAGTACTTC. Full variable domain (rest looked up from reference TRBV25-1 and TRBJ2-5): EADIYQTPRYLVIGTGKKITLECSQTMGHDKMYWYQQDPGMELHLIHYSYGVNSTEKGDLSSESTVSRIRTEHFPLTLESARPSHTSQYLCASSESSTPETQYFGPGTRLLVL.

This sequence joins TRBV18 and TRBJ1-1; 9 nucleotides align to TRBD1. CDR1 is KGHSH and CDR2 is LQKENI in the germline V gene. The trim removed 2 bases at V and 1 base at J, leaving 5 bases unmatched. CDR3 size: 16 residues. CDR3: CASSPFGQGQNTEAFF. CDR3 coding DNA: TGTGCCAGCTCACCATTCGGACAGGGGCAGAACACTGAAGCTTTCTTT.

This clone was seen a handful of times. V usage is TRBV3-1 (or the pseudogene TRBV3-2) and J usage is TRBJ2-3, with TRBD2 as a possible D gene (6 bases). V was trimmed by 2 bases and J by 4 bases, leaving 7 bases between them. Germline values: CDR1 LGHDT, CDR2 YNNKEL (reference sequence). This CDR3 has 13 amino acids. Here the CDR3 reads CASSQRLADTQYF. The CDR3 DNA follows: TGTGCCAGCAGCCAACGACTAGCAGATACGCAGTATTTT.

The chain couples TRBV6-5 to TRBJ2-7, with 8 positions matching TRBD1. The germline V gene encodes CDR1 MNHEY and CDR2 SVGAGI. After removal of 2 bases from V and 7 bases from J, the junction contained 10 bases not matched to a gene. The CDR3 extends over 15 amino acids. CDR3 sequence reads: CASSYSPGGAFEQYF. In DNA form, the CDR3 reads TGTGCCAGCAGTTACAGCCCAGGGGGCGCGTTTGAGCAGTACTTC.

This chain connects TRBV19 to TRBJ1-6; a possible D gene is TRBD1 (6 bases). V lost 6 bases to trimming and J lost 0 bases, with 9 bases between them. The germline CDR1 and CDR2 sequences are LNHDA and SQIVND (reference sequence). The CDR3 spans 15 residues. The chain's CDR3 is CASSTGSSYNSPLHF. The CDR3 nucleotides read TGTGCCAGTAGCACAGGGAGCTCCTATAATTCACCCCTCCACTTT. Complete variable domain (other parts from reference TRBV19 and TRBJ1-6): DGGITQSPKYLFRKEGQNVTLSCEQNLNHDAMYWYRQDPGQGLRLIYYSQIVNDFQKGDIAEGYSVSREKKESFPLTVTSAQKNPTAFYLCASSTGSSYNSPLHFGNGTRLTVT.

This clone was counted between two and nine times. The rearrangement uses TRBV9 and TRBJ1-1, with D perhaps TRBD1 (6 bases). CDR1 SGDLS and CDR2 YYNGEE come from the germline V gene. The V end lost 4 bases, the J end lost 1 base, and 11 bases lay between the germline ends. The CDR3 contains 14 residues. In nucleotides, the CDR3 is TGTGCCAGCAGCCTCCGGGACAAGAACACTGAAGCTTTCTTT. Translated, it gives CASSLRDKNTEAFF.

The V call is TRBV7-9, the J call TRBJ2-7; 12 bases match TRBD1. CDR1 is SEHNR and CDR2 is FQNEAQ in the germline V gene (reference sequence). The CDR3 has 15 residues. V shed 4 bases, J shed 5 bases, and the junction held 6 bases outside the gene matches. The DNA of the CDR3 is TGTGCCAGCAGCTCGGGACAGGGGGCGTTCCACGAGCAGTACTTC. It specifies CASSSGQGAFHEQYF.

This clone was observed a single time. This sequence joins TRBV19 and TRBJ1-1; a weak D match, TRBD1 (6 bases). V was cut by 3 bases and J by 11 bases, with 19 bases left in between. The CDR3 totals 14 residues. Germline V lookup: CDR1 LNHDA, CDR2 SQIVND (reference sequence). The CDR3 region has the DNA TGTGCCAGTAGTATGATCTGGGACACCCCTGTGGCTTTCTTT. Translated, it gives CASSMIWDTPVAFF.

The chain carries TRBV5-4 and TRBJ2-2, with no clear D. Germline V CDR1 and CDR2: SGHNT, YYREEE (reference sequence). CDR3 length: 12 amino acids. V lost 0 bases to trimming and J lost 7 bases, with 4 bases between them. CDR3 coding DNA: TGTGCCAGCAGCTTGGACGGCGGGGAGCTGTTTTTT. Amino acids: CASSLDGGELFF.

Points on this clone: The sample holds other DNA sequences that translate to the same CDR3. The genes are TRBV11-3 and TRBJ1-1; D call uncertain. The CDR3 spans 14 residues. Trimming stripped 2 bases from V and 1 base from J, with 8 bases between. Germline-derived CDR1 and CDR2 are SGHNT and YENEEA. CDR3 protein: CASSLRPGNTEAFF. The CDR3 nucleotides read TGTGCCAGCAGCTTACGGCCGGGGAACACTGAAGCTTTCTTT.